The rows below give T cell receptor beta chains drawn from one sample of a study of T cells in Graves' hyperthyroidism and ophthalmopathy. TCRdb re-analysed the multiplex PCR reads in MiXCR, keeping a single row per CDR3 protein. The sample shows under 650,000 distinct CDR3 sequences, 15% to 20% of them seen only once. Sequenced material: blood. The receptors stem from a woman aged 25 to 39 with Graves' hyperthyroidism. Both conserved end residues are part of each CDR3. Each record gives: V gene, J gene, clone size, D gene, CDR3 DNA, CDR3 protein. The D gene is left open where the match is weak. The size entry is marked missing in some rows and otherwise reads once, few, many or a size class.

V gene: TRBV29-1; J gene: TRBJ2-5; clone size: NA; D gene: NA; CDR3 DNA: TGCAGCGTTGGGACATCTCTAGAGACCCAGTACTTC; CDR3 protein: CSVGTSLETQYF
V gene: TRBV5-1; J gene: TRBJ1-1; clone size: many; D gene: NA; CDR3 DNA: TGCGCCAGCAGAAGTAGTACAGGGCGTTCTGAAGCTTTCTTT; CDR3 protein: CASRSSTGRSEAFF
V gene: TRBV10-3; J gene: TRBJ2-7; clone size: many; D gene: NA; CDR3 DNA: TGTGCCATCATTGGGGACCGGACCTACGAGCAGTACTTC; CDR3 protein: CAIIGDRTYEQYF
V gene: TRBV27; J gene: TRBJ2-1; clone size: many; D gene: TRBD2; CDR3 DNA: TGTGCCAGCAGTTCCCCGTTGACTAGCCCCAACAATGAGCAGTTCTTC; CDR3 protein: CASSSPLTSPNNEQFF
V gene: TRBV19; J gene: TRBJ1-1; clone size: NA; D gene: NA; CDR3 DNA: TGTGCCAGTATCTTACAGGGAGACACTGAAGCTTTCTTT; CDR3 protein: CASILQGDTEAFF
V gene: TRBV20-1; J gene: TRBJ1-2; clone size: NA; D gene: NA; CDR3 DNA: TGCAGTGCTAGAGAGCACGCGAGACCCTATGGCTACACCTTC; CDR3 protein: CSAREHARPYGYTF
V gene: TRBV18; J gene: TRBJ2-7; clone size: few; D gene: NA; CDR3 DNA: TGTGCCAGCTCGTATGCTTTGTGGGACGAGCAGTACTTC; CDR3 protein: CASSYALWDEQYF
V gene: TRBV2; J gene: TRBJ2-3; clone size: many; D gene: NA; CDR3 DNA: TGTGCCAGCAGTGAAGGGGGGGTCCCAGATACGCAGTATTTT; CDR3 protein: CASSEGGVPDTQYF
V gene: TRBV6-1; J gene: TRBJ1-4; clone size: NA; D gene: NA; CDR3 DNA: TGTGCCAGCAGTGATCTAAGTGGGAGGCCGAATGAAAAACTGTTTTTT; CDR3 protein: CASSDLSGRPNEKLFF
V gene: TRBV18; J gene: TRBJ1-4; clone size: many; D gene: NA; CDR3 DNA: TGTGTCCCCGGGGACGCAGGTGAAAAACTGTTTTTT; CDR3 protein: CVPGDAGEKLFF
V gene: TRBV29-1; J gene: TRBJ2-5; clone size: many; D gene: TRBD1; CDR3 DNA: TGCAGCGTTGCAAGGACAGGGGGAGAGACCCAGTACTTC; CDR3 protein: CSVARTGGETQYF
V gene: TRBV6-2/TRBV6-3; J gene: TRBJ1-4; clone size: many; D gene: NA; CDR3 DNA: TGTGCCAGCAGCCGGGGAAGTGAAAAACTGTTTTTT; CDR3 protein: CASSRGSEKLFF
V gene: TRBV12-3/TRBV12-4; J gene: TRBJ1-5; clone size: NA; D gene: NA; CDR3 DNA: TGTGCCAGCAGTCCTGAGACGGACAATCAGCCCCAGCATTTT; CDR3 protein: CASSPETDNQPQHF
V gene: TRBV13; J gene: TRBJ2-1; clone size: NA; D gene: NA; CDR3 DNA: TGTGCCAGCAGCTTAGGACAGGATTCCTACAATGAGCAGTTCTTC; CDR3 protein: CASSLGQDSYNEQFF
V gene: TRBV6-1; J gene: TRBJ2-3; clone size: many; D gene: NA; CDR3 DNA: TGTGCCAGCAGTCGACTAGTTTTGGGCACAGATACGCAGTATTTT; CDR3 protein: CASSRLVLGTDTQYF
V gene: TRBV10-3; J gene: TRBJ1-5; clone size: NA; D gene: NA; CDR3 DNA: TGTGCCATCAGTGAGAGGGCAGGGGCAAATCAGCCCCAGCATTTT; CDR3 protein: CAISERAGANQPQHF
V gene: TRBV27; J gene: TRBJ2-4; clone size: many; D gene: NA; CDR3 DNA: TGTGCCAGCAGTTTAACACCGGAGAGGCAAAACATTCAGTACTTC; CDR3 protein: CASSLTPERQNIQYF
V gene: TRBV11-3; J gene: TRBJ2-3; clone size: many; D gene: TRBD1; CDR3 DNA: TGTGCCAGCAGCGTGGGACAGATGGGCGGAGATACGCAGTATTTT; CDR3 protein: CASSVGQMGGDTQYF
V gene: TRBV15; J gene: TRBJ2-1; clone size: many; D gene: TRBD2; CDR3 DNA: TGTGCCACCAGCAGAGAAGCGGGAGTGGTGAATGAGCAGTTCTTC; CDR3 protein: CATSREAGVVNEQFF
V gene: TRBV7-3; J gene: TRBJ2-5; clone size: many; D gene: TRBD1; CDR3 DNA: TGTGCCAGCAGCCGCCGGGACAGACAAGAGACCCAGTACTTC; CDR3 protein: CASSRRDRQETQYF
V gene: TRBV7-9; J gene: TRBJ1-5; clone size: NA; D gene: NA; CDR3 DNA: TGTGCCAGCAGCCAGGGACGGCCAGATCAGCCCCAGCATTTT; CDR3 protein: CASSQGRPDQPQHF
V gene: TRBV6-1; J gene: TRBJ1-2; clone size: many; D gene: NA; CDR3 DNA: TGTGCCAGCAGTCTCGGTCCTTATGGCTACACCTTC; CDR3 protein: CASSLGPYGYTF
V gene: TRBV10-3; J gene: TRBJ1-1; clone size: NA; D gene: NA; CDR3 DNA: TGTGCCATCAGAAGTGGGGGTTTCGGCACTGAAGCTTTCTTT; CDR3 protein: CAIRSGGFGTEAFF
V gene: TRBV28; J gene: TRBJ1-5; clone size: many; D gene: NA; CDR3 DNA: TGTGCCAGCAAAGGGAGCAATCAGCCCCAGCATTTT; CDR3 protein: CASKGSNQPQHF
V gene: TRBV5-1; J gene: TRBJ2-3; clone size: many; D gene: TRBD2; CDR3 DNA: TGCGCCAGCAGCTTGCCTAGCGGAAACACAGATACGCAGTATTTT; CDR3 protein: CASSLPSGNTDTQYF
V gene: TRBV7-2; J gene: TRBJ1-1; clone size: many; D gene: NA; CDR3 DNA: TGTGCCAGCAGCTTAGGGTTAAGATATACTGAAGCTTTCTTT; CDR3 protein: CASSLGLRYTEAFF
V gene: TRBV5-1; J gene: TRBJ2-7; clone size: few; D gene: TRBD1; CDR3 DNA: TGCGCCAGCAGGTCCACAGGGGTCCCCTACGAGCAGTACTTC; CDR3 protein: CASRSTGVPYEQYF
V gene: TRBV20-1; J gene: TRBJ2-4; clone size: NA; D gene: NA; CDR3 DNA: TGCAGTGCTAGAATCCGGACAGACCTAGCCAAAAACATTCAGTACTTC; CDR3 protein: CSARIRTDLAKNIQYF